A selection of T cell receptor beta chains follows, all from one sample in a study of T cell responses to AZD1222 COVID-19 vaccine. This table comes from immunoSEQ multiplex PCR, and its TCRdb copy is limited to in-frame clones, with some not included. The sample contains 100,000 to 150,000 clones, 86% of which appear only once. The sample in question was peripheral blood, obtained on day 0 of AZD1222 vaccination. These receptors all come from an adult in good health. Each CDR3 is given with its conserved first and last residue. The D gene is left open where the match is weak. Some rows have no size entry. The others give once, few or many, or a class for an expanded clone.

size: .
D: TRBD1
J: TRBJ2-5
V: TRBV29-1
CDR3: CSVVQGQGAEETQYF
DNA: TGCAGCGTTGTCCAGGGACAGGGGGCGGAGGAGACCCAGTACTTC

size: .
D: .
J: TRBJ1-2
V: TRBV28
CDR3: CASSSTSANYGYTF
DNA: TGTGCCAGCAGTTCGACATCCGCTAACTATGGCTACACCTTC

size: .
D: .
J: TRBJ2-3
V: TRBV5-6
CDR3: CASTDQGKDADTQYF
DNA: TGTGCCAGCACCGACCAGGGTAAGGATGCAGATACGCAGTATTTT

size: .
D: TRBD1
J: TRBJ2-1
V: TRBV7-9
CDR3: CASSSDRAGEQFF
DNA: TGTGCCAGCAGCTCGGACAGGGCGGGCGAGCAGTTCTTC

size: .
D: TRBD1
J: TRBJ2-1
V: TRBV6-4
CDR3: CASSDSPPGQGLVEQFF
DNA: TGTGCCAGCAGTGACTCGCCCCCGGGACAGGGGTTGGTTGAGCAGTTCTTC

size: .
D: TRBD1
J: TRBJ1-2
V: TRBV4-3
CDR3: CASSPSQGGGADVGYTF
DNA: TGCGCCAGCAGTCCCTCCCAGGGAGGGGGCGCCGATGTAGGCTACACCTTC

size: .
D: TRBD2
J: TRBJ2-2
V: TRBV5-1
CDR3: CATSWGLGPGELFF
DNA: TGCGCCACCTCGTGGGGACTAGGTCCCGGGGAGCTGTTTTTT

size: .
D: .
J: TRBJ1-5
V: TRBV10-3
CDR3: CAISESPDQPQHF
DNA: TGTGCCATCAGTGAATCACCTGATCAGCCCCAGCATTTT

size: .
D: .
J: TRBJ1-1
V: TRBV19
CDR3: CASTRLRGAGMNTEAFF
DNA: TGTGCCAGTACTCGCCTTAGGGGGGCAGGGATGAACACTGAAGCTTTCTTT

size: .
D: .
J: TRBJ2-5
V: TRBV2
CDR3: CASSLWREETQYF
DNA: TGTGCCAGCAGTCTCTGGCGGGAAGAGACCCAGTACTTC

size: .
D: .
J: TRBJ2-7
V: TRBV7-2
CDR3: CASSPPRGSGKSSYEQYF
DNA: TGTGCCAGCAGCCCTCCGAGAGGGAGCGGAAAAAGCTCCTACGAGCAGTACTTC

size: few
D: TRBD1
J: TRBJ2-7
V: TRBV18
CDR3: CASSPEQGASYEQYF
DNA: TGTGCCAGCTCACCAGAACAGGGGGCATCCTACGAGCAGTACTTC

size: .
D: TRBD1
J: TRBJ1-5
V: TRBV5-1
CDR3: CASSLTGENQPQHF
DNA: TGCGCCAGCAGCTTGACAGGGGAAAATCAGCCCCAGCATTTT

size: .
D: TRBD2
J: TRBJ2-1
V: TRBV5-1
CDR3: CASSLYSGGTNEQFF
DNA: TGCGCCAGCAGCTTGTATAGCGGGGGTACCAATGAGCAGTTCTTC

size: .
D: .
J: TRBJ1-1
V: TRBV6-2/TRBV6-3
CDR3: CASSYGLQYLWTEAFF
DNA: TGTGCCAGCAGTTACGGACTTCAGTACCTTTGGACTGAAGCTTTCTTT